These 8 T cell receptor beta chains were sequenced from one sample in a study of blood T cells in healthy people across ages. Combining a sample-barcoded 5' primer with a J-beta primer mix, a second PCR ran for roughly 7 to 11 cycles. MiXCR was run by TCRdb on the 5' RACE reads, yielding one entry per CDR3 protein. The sample has 450,000 to 700,000 distinct CDR3 sequences, 27% seen once. Sequenced material: blood. The receptors derive from a woman aged 70-85 years in good health.

Points on this clonotype: The junction differs from germline at one of its ends, possibly a read error. The chain couples TRBV11-3 to TRBJ2-1, with D possibly TRBD2 on 5 matching bases. Germline CDR1 and CDR2: SGHNT and YENEEA. The CDR3 is 15 amino acids. The CDR3 DNA follows: TGTGCCAGCAGCTTAACAGCGGACTCCCACAATGAGCAGTTCTTC. Its translation: CASSLTADSHNEQFF.

The chain carries TRBV6-5 and TRBJ2-5; D may be TRBD2 (6 bases). The tail of the sequence fits TRBJ2-1 better, so the J call may be wrong. The germline gives CDR1 MNHEY, CDR2 SVGAGI. The CDR3 covers 15 residues. The CDR3 here is CASTNGAGPYNEQFF. CDR3 DNA sequence: TGTGCCAGCACCAACGGGGCGGGGCCATACAATGAGCAGTTCTTC.

This clonotype was seen a few times. The chain combines TRBV20-1 with TRBJ2-1, with TRBD1 matching over 7 bases. The trim removed 3 bases at V and 0 bases at J, leaving 11 bases unmatched. This CDR3 has 17 residues. Germline V gives CDR1 DFQATT, CDR2 SNEGSKA (reference sequence). The CDR3 DNA reads TGCAGTGCTAGGGAATCGAGGGGGCTGGGCTCCTACAATGAGCAGTTCTTC. The encoded protein is CSARESRGLGSYNEQFF.

This clonotype was observed a few times. V and J are TRBV9 and TRBJ2-3; 8 nucleotides agree with TRBD2. V lost 4 bases, J lost 0 bases, and 4 bases stayed unmatched. Germline CDR1 is SGDLS and CDR2 is YYNGEE. CDR3 length equals 15 residues. The CDR3 reads CASSTTGGSTDTQYF. The DNA of the CDR3 is TGTGCCAGCAGCACGACGGGGGGGAGCACAGATACGCAGTATTTT.

The chain has TRBV6-1 and TRBJ2-7, with TRBD1 matching over 7 bases. CDR1 MNHNS and CDR2 SASEGT come from the germline V gene. V gave up 5 bases and J gave up 2 bases; unmatched junction bases: 12. The CDR3 runs 16 residues. The CDR3 protein is CASSRTPQGPTYEQYF. In DNA, the CDR3 is TGTGCCAGCAGTCGCACCCCACAGGGGCCAACCTACGAGCAGTACTTC.

This clonotype has only one observation. The chain uses TRBV28 and TRBJ2-1; D remains unclear. The V end was cut by 7 bases, the J end by 5 bases, with 12 bases between. Germline V lookup: CDR1 MDHEN, CDR2 SYDVKM. The CDR3 is 13 residues long. The CDR3 sequence: CASTLVQNNEQFF. The CDR3 DNA is TGTGCCAGCACCCTGGTACAAAACAATGAGCAGTTCTTC.

Of note for this clonotype: It may be a read error: a sequence one base away is much more abundant. This CDR3 reads CASSLVRQGDEQYF. DNA for the CDR3: TGTGCCAGCAGCTTAGTGCGACAGGGAGACGAGCAGTACTTC. V gene TRBV7-3 combines with J gene TRBJ2-7; 7 bases are shared with TRBD1. CDR1 and CDR2 (germline): SGHTA, FQGTGA. With 2 bases clipped from V and 5 bases from J, the junction kept 6 bases outside the gene matches. This CDR3 has 14 amino acids.

V gene TRBV24-1 combines with J gene TRBJ2-1, with 8 bases matching TRBD1. The CDR3 runs to 13 residues. CDR1 and CDR2 from the germline V gene are KGHDR and SFDVKD. V trimming: 8 bases; J trimming: 7 bases; junction bases outside the gene matches: 6. The CDR3 sequence: CATTGTGPNEQFF. Here the CDR3 DNA reads TGTGCCACCACCGGGACAGGCCCAAATGAGCAGTTCTTC.